This is a list of T cell receptor beta chains from one sample in a study of T cells in Graves' hyperthyroidism and ophthalmopathy. TCRdb reprocessed the multiplex PCR reads via MiXCR and lists one record per CDR3 protein. The sample consists of around 420,000 distinct CDR3 sequences, approximately 14% of them appearing once. Sequenced: blood. Every receptor here comes from a woman under 30 with Graves' hyperthyroidism. Each CDR3 is given without its conserved first and last residue. Fields, in order: clone size, CDR3 length, J gene, V gene, CDR3 protein. For some rows the clone size is stated as once, few or many, or as a class when expanded; others skip it.

many 11 TRBJ1-1 TRBV4-1 ASSTGQNTEAF
many 12 TRBJ2-7 TRBV12-3/TRBV12-4 ASSGGQFTYEQY
few 11 TRBJ2-1 TRBV6-5 ASSYSEGNEQF
few 15 TRBJ2-2 TRBV11-2 ASSLEGLAGVGGELF
many 11 TRBJ2-7 TRBV6-1 ASSYEEGGEQY
- 12 TRBJ2-7 TRBV10-3 AISESKATYEQY
few 16 TRBJ2-5 TRBV6-2/TRBV6-3 ASSPQVLGGSYQETQY
- 8 TRBJ2-5 TRBV20-1 SAQQETQY
- 10 TRBJ1-1 TRBV7-6 ASSSGGGRAF
many 13 TRBJ1-2 TRBV12-3/TRBV12-4 ASSLPGTSEYGYT
many 12 TRBJ2-7 TRBV13 ASTDVDSSYEQY
many 13 TRBJ1-1 TRBV10-3 AISRDRGGSTEAF
many 11 TRBJ1-2 TRBV14 ASSQVIAYGYT
many 12 TRBJ2-3 TRBV11-3 ASSKGTGADTQY
few 12 TRBJ2-7 TRBV9 ANSAGQGAYEQY